This TCR beta chain originates from a study of blood T cell repertoires in COVID-19. Assay: immunoSEQ multiplex PCR; the TCRdb copy retains only in-frame clones and omits some. Of about 250,000 clones in the sample, around nine tenths are singletons; the top ten hold about 1.3%. The germline gives CDR1 SGHDN, CDR2 FVKESK. This CDR3 contains 13 residues. Deletions cut 4 bases from V and 0 bases from J, with 6 bases between. With respect to this clone: Other DNA sequences from this sample encode an identical CDR3 as well.

The receptor was isolated from a man older than 75 with acute or convalescent COVID-19. This chain uses TRBV14 with TRBJ1-1; D unresolved. Specimen: peripheral blood. The CDR3 is CASSRQLNTEAFF. In DNA form, the CDR3 reads TGTGCCAGCAGCCGACAACTGAACACTGAAGCTTTCTTT.